The 7 T cell receptor beta chains presented below share a single source sample, sequenced in a study of blood T cell repertoires in COVID-19. The data were produced by immunoSEQ multiplex PCR, yet TCRdb's version contains in-frame clones alone and is incomplete. This table holds over 65,000 clones, 80% to 90% found once. Sequencing input: peripheral blood. All receptors derive from a man aged 45-60 years with active COVID-19.

The chain carries TRBV7-3 and TRBJ1-6; no clear D. CDR1 is SGHTA, CDR2 FQGTGA, per germline. Trimming removed 5 bases at V and 7 bases at J, with 9 bases between. The CDR3 loop spans 13 amino acids. As DNA, the CDR3 is TGTGCCAGCAGCCCCTCCGGGAATTCACCCCTCCACTTT. Translated: CASSPSGNSPLHF.

The rearrangement links TRBV3-1 (or the pseudogene TRBV3-2) to TRBJ2-7; 10 bases fit TRBD2. The CDR3 length is 15 residues. Germline CDR1 reads LGHDT; CDR2 reads YNNKEL (reference sequence). Trimming at V came to 1 base and at J to 3 bases, leaving 3 bases not matched to a gene. CDR3 in amino acids: CASSQGVAGGYEQYF. CDR3 sequence (DNA): TGTGCCAGCAGCCAAGGGGTAGCGGGGGGCTACGAGCAGTACTTC.

This rearrangement joins TRBV6-4 to TRBJ2-7; D remains unclear. The CDR3 has 10 amino acids. The V and J ends lost 3 bases and 12 bases respectively, with 9 bases between them. Germline lookup yields CDR1 MRHNA and CDR2 SNTAGT. The DNA for the CDR3 is TGTGCCAGCAGTGAACGAGTTCTGTACTTC. Translation gives CASSERVLYF.

CDR3 in DNA: TGTGCCGACAGGACCCAGTACTTC. This encodes CADRTQYF. This chain uses TRBV7-3 with TRBJ2-5; the D gene is possibly TRBD1 (5 bases). CDR1 is SGHTA and CDR2 is FQGTGA in the germline V gene. This CDR3 has 8 residues. Trimming took 11 bases from V and 7 from J, leaving 5 bases between them. The whole variable domain, filled in from reference TRBV7-3 and TRBJ2-5, reads GAGVSQTPSNKVTEKGKYVELRCDPISGHTALYWYRQSLGQGPEFLIYFQGTGAADDSGLPNDRFFAVRPEGSVSTLKIQRTERGDSAVYLCADRTQYFGPGTRLLVL.

The rearrangement links TRBV5-5 to TRBJ1-2, with D maybe TRBD1 (6 bases). Between the trimmed V and J ends, which lost 4 bases and 1 base, there was a span of 14 bases. Germline CDR1 SGHKS, CDR2 YYEKEE (reference sequence). The CDR3 consists of 15 residues. For the CDR3, the DNA is TGTGCCAGCAGCCTACAACAGGGCTATAACTATGGCTACACCTTC. Amino acid sequence: CASSLQQGYNYGYTF.

This clone was seen only a few times. The rearrangement uses TRBV7-9 and TRBJ2-7; the match to TRBD2 covers 7 bases. Germline V lookup: CDR1 SEHNR, CDR2 FQNEAQ (reference sequence). After removal of 3 bases from V and 0 bases from J, the junction contained 5 bases not matched to a gene. CDR3 length equals 15 residues. The CDR3 coding sequence is TGTGCCAGCAGCTTGCGGCTAGCGGACTCCTACGAGCAGTACTTC. As protein: CASSLRLADSYEQYF. The whole variable domain, filled in from reference TRBV7-9 and TRBJ2-7, reads DTGVSQNPRHKITKRGQNVTFRCDPISEHNRLYWYRQTLGQGPEFLTYFQNEAQLEKSRLLSDRFSAERPKGSFSTLEIQRTEQGDSAMYLCASSLRLADSYEQYFGPGTRLTVT.

The chain has TRBV7-9 and TRBJ2-1; 9 bases align to TRBD2. Germline V gene lookup returns CDR1 SEHNR and CDR2 FQNEAQ (reference sequence). CDR3 size: 15 residues. J lost 5 bases, V lost 5 bases, and 7 bases had no gene match. The CDR3 spells CASSPSGGQNNEQFF. In DNA form, the CDR3 reads TGTGCCAGCAGCCCAAGCGGGGGGCAAAACAATGAGCAGTTCTTC.